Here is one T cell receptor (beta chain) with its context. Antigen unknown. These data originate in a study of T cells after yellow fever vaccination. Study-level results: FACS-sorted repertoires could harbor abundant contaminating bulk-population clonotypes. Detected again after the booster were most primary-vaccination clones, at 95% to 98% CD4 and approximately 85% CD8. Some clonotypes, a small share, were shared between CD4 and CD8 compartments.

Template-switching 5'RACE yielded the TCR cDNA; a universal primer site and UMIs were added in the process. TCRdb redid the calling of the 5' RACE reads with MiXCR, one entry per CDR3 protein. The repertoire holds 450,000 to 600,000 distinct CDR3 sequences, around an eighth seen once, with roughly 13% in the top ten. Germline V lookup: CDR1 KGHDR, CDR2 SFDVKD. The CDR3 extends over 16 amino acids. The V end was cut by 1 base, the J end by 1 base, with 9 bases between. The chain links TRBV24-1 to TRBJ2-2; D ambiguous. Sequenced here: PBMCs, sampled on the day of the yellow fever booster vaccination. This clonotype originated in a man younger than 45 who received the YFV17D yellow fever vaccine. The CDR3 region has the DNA TGTGCCACCAGTGATTTCAGAGCTGGGAACACCGGGGAGCTGTTTTTT. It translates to CATSDFRAGNTGELFF.